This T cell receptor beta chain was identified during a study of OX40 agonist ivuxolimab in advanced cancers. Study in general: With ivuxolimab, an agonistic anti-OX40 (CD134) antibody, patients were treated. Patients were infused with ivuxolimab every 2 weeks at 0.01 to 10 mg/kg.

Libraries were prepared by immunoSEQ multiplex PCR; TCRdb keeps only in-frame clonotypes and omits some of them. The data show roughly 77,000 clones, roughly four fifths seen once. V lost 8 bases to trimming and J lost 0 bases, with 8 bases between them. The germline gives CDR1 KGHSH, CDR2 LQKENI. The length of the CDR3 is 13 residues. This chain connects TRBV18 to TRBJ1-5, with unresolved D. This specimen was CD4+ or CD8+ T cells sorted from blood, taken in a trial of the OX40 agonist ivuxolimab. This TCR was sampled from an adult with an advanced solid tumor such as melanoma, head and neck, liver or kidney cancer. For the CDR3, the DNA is TGTGCCAGCCCGACCGATAGCAATCAGCCCCAGCATTTT. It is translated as CASPTDSNQPQHF.